This TCR beta chain was captured by sequencing in a study of blood T cell repertoires in COVID-19. Study-wide background: Specimens from acute and convalescent COVID-19 originated in the United States, Italy and Spain.

As to this clone: Germline is not matched at one junction end, which may reflect a read error.

The CDR3 sequence is 14 residues long. Per the germline V gene, CDR1 is ENHRY and CDR2 is SYGVKD. Study processing details: Amplification from reference gene primers served as the basis for estimated nucleated cell counts. Sequenced by immunoSEQ multiplex PCR; TCRdb stores in-frame clones only, minus some. The V and J calls and clone size are taken from that table; D and trimming were inferred from the DNA. The sample shows approximately 260,000 clones, 70% to 90% of them seen only once. The V and J genes are TRBV10-3 and TRBJ2-7, with no clear D. Material for sequencing was peripheral blood. This TCR came from a woman between 70 and 85 years old with acute or convalescent COVID-19. CDR3 bases: TGTGCCGTCAGTTCCCCGACTCCTTCCTACGAGCAGTACTTC. Protein sequence: CAVSSPTPSYEQYF.